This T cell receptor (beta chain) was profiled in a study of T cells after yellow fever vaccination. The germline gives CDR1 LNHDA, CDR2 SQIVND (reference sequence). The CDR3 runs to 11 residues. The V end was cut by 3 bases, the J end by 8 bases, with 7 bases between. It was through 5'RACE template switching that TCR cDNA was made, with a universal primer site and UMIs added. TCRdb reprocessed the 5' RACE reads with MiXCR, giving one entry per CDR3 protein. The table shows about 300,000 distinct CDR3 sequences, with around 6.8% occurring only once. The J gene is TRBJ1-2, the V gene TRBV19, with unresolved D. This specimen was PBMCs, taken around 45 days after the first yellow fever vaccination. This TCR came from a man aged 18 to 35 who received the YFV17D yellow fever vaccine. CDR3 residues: CASSMSQGYTF. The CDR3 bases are TGTGCCAGTAGTATGTCGCAGGGCTACACCTTC.